A selection of T cell receptor beta chains follows, all from one sample in a study of cytomegalovirus exposure and HLA in healthy donors. Data came from immunoSEQ multiplex PCR; TCRdb stores just in-frame clones and leaves some out. The sample carries 150,000 to 200,000 clones, 83% recorded once. The material sequenced was PBMCs. The receptors here all came from a man aged 45-65 years in good health and CMV-seropositive. The CDR3 runs from the conserved cysteine through the conserved F or W. The D gene is left open where the match is weak. Size is omitted from some rows. Given values are once, few, many or a class for expanded clones.

>TRBD1|TRBJ1-3|.|TRBV6-5
CASSPPGQGNTIYF
TGTGCCAGCAGTCCCCCGGGACAGGGAAACACCATATATTTT
>.|TRBJ2-4|.|TRBV18
CASSPVQGVEASKNIQYF
TGTGCCAGCTCACCGGTTCAAGGGGTGGAAGCTTCCAAAAACATTCAGTACTTC
>TRBD2|TRBJ2-1|.|TRBV5-6
CASSAPPLAGGNNEQFF
TGTGCCAGCAGCGCGCCCCCACTAGCGGGAGGTAACAATGAGCAGTTCTTC
>.|TRBJ2-1|.|TRBV7-6
CASSLKRGNNEQFF
TGTGCCAGCAGCTTAAAAAGGGGAAACAATGAGCAGTTCTTC
>.|TRBJ2-7|.|TRBV1
CTSSQDLLLAGETYEQYF
TGCACCAGCAGCCAAGATCTCCTACTAGCGGGGGAGACCTACGAGCAGTACTTC
>TRBD1|TRBJ2-7|once|TRBV7-9
CASSAPEGATTYEQYF
TGTGCCAGCAGCGCCCCCGAGGGGGCTACGACCTACGAGCAGTACTTC
>.|TRBJ1-6|.|TRBV25-1
CASSERWLGSPLHF
TGTGCCAGCAGTGAAAGATGGCTTGGTTCACCCCTCCACTTT
>.|TRBJ1-1|.|TRBV21-1
CASSKGRQGLTTEAFF
TGTGCCAGCAGCAAAGGGCGACAGGGGTTGACGACTGAAGCTTTCTTT
>.|TRBJ1-1|medium-sized|TRBV28
CASSGWEDTEAFF
TGTGCCAGCTCTGGGTGGGAGGACACTGAAGCTTTCTTT
>TRBD1|TRBJ2-7|.|TRBV5-1
CASSLGTGVYEQYF
TGCGCCAGCAGCTTGGGGACAGGAGTCTACGAGCAGTACTTC
>TRBD2|TRBJ2-3|.|TRBV7-3
CASSLGRGGPDTQYF
TGTGCCAGCAGCCTGGGGCGGGGGGGCCCAGATACGCAGTATTTT
>.|TRBJ1-5|.|TRBV15
CATSRVWRRAGNQPQHF
TGTGCCACCAGCAGAGTCTGGAGGCGGGCGGGTAATCAGCCCCAGCATTTT
>TRBD1|TRBJ1-1|.|TRBV5-1
CASSPGTGRIAFF
TGCGCCAGCAGCCCAGGGACAGGGCGGATAGCTTTCTTT
>.|TRBJ2-5|.|TRBV7-9
CASSRLRDFASQETQYF
TGTGCCAGCAGTCGACTAAGGGACTTCGCTTCCCAAGAGACCCAGTACTTC
>.|TRBJ2-6|.|TRBV7-3
CASSLYGTLNSGANVLTF
TGTGCCAGCAGCTTATATGGGACTTTAAACTCTGGGGCCAACGTCCTGACTTTC
>TRBD2|TRBJ2-1|.|TRBV19
CASSRLAGVQAGEQFF
TGTGCCAGTAGTCGGCTAGCGGGGGTTCAGGCTGGTGAGCAGTTCTTC
>TRBD2|TRBJ2-3|.|TRBV27
CASSLKSGTSTDTQYF
TGTGCCAGCAGTTTAAAAAGCGGGACTAGCACAGATACGCAGTATTTT
>TRBD1|TRBJ1-2|.|TRBV5-1
CASSRDRGTYGYTF
TGCGCCAGCAGCAGAGACAGGGGCACCTATGGCTACACCTTC
>.|TRBJ1-4|.|TRBV7-6
CASSPLRAPTNEKLFF
TGTGCCAGCAGCCCGTTGAGGGCGCCGACTAATGAAAAACTGTTTTTT
>TRBD1|TRBJ1-1|once|TRBV2
CASIPDRDTEAFF
TGTGCCAGCATTCCCGACAGGGACACTGAAGCTTTCTTT
>.|TRBJ2-7|.|TRBV5-1
CASSLDLLGEQYF
TGCGCCAGCAGCTTGGATTTGCTCGGCGAGCAGTACTTC
>TRBD2|TRBJ2-2|.|TRBV7-9
CASRTRLAENTGELFF
TGTGCCAGCAGAACAAGACTAGCGGAGAACACCGGGGAGCTGTTTTTT
>.|TRBJ1-2|once|TRBV19
CASSEQGANYGYTF
TGTGCCAGTAGTGAACAGGGCGCTAACTATGGCTACACCTTC
>.|TRBJ1-1|.|TRBV6-1
CASPTAWNTEAFF
TGTGCCAGTCCGACTGCCTGGAACACTGAAGCTTTCTTT
>.|TRBJ2-2|once|TRBV9
CASSVGQATNTGELFF
TGTGCCAGCAGCGTAGGTCAGGCCACGAACACCGGGGAGCTGTTTTTT
>.|TRBJ2-7|few|TRBV7-9
CSSSVSFYEQYF
TGTTCCAGCAGCGTTAGTTTCTACGAGCAGTACTTC
>TRBD1|TRBJ1-6|.|TRBV7-6
CASSSQGDNSPLHF
TGTGCCAGCAGCTCGCAGGGGGATAATTCACCCCTCCACTTT
>.|TRBJ2-7|.|TRBV5-1
CANSLKDTTYEQYF
TGCGCCAACAGCTTGAAGGACACCACCTACGAGCAGTACTTC
>.|TRBJ1-1|once|TRBV9
CASSVSVDTEAFF
TGTGCCAGCAGCGTGTCAGTGGACACTGAAGCTTTCTTT
>.|TRBJ2-5|.|TRBV5-5
CASSLSRGTAETQYF
TGTGCCAGCAGCTTGTCTCGCGGAACGGCGGAGACCCAGTACTTC
>.|TRBJ2-7|.|TRBV5-1
CASSLGGADNSYEQYF
TGCGCCAGCAGCTTGGGGGGTGCGGACAACTCCTACGAGCAGTACTTC
>TRBD1|TRBJ1-1|.|TRBV7-6
CASSPRTGGEAFF
TGTGCCAGCAGCCCGAGGACAGGGGGTGAAGCTTTCTTT
>.|TRBJ1-1|.|TRBV28
CASSLPGALTEAFF
TGTGCCAGCAGTTTACCAGGGGCGCTGACTGAAGCTTTCTTT
>TRBD2|TRBJ2-1|.|TRBV30
CAWSVRTAGGYNEQFF
TGTGCCTGGAGTGTACGGACTGCGGGAGGATACAATGAGCAGTTCTTC
>TRBD1|TRBJ2-5|.|TRBV18
CASSPPSGGGEETQYF
TGTGCCAGCTCACCACCGTCAGGGGGCGGGGAAGAGACCCAGTACTTC
>.|TRBJ1-2|.|TRBV4-1
CASSLRTALNYGYTF
TGCGCCAGCAGCCTGAGGACAGCGCTTAACTATGGCTACACCTTC
>.|TRBJ2-5|.|TRBV29-1
CSVEIGGAYQETQYF
TGCAGCGTTGAAATTGGAGGAGCGTACCAAGAGACCCAGTACTTC
>TRBD2|TRBJ2-1|.|TRBV2
CASGTSGYNEQFF
TGTGCCAGCGGGACTAGCGGGTACAATGAGCAGTTCTTC
>.|TRBJ2-1|few|TRBV5-6
CASSSLFRYNEQFF
TGTGCCAGCAGCTCGCTCTTCAGATACAATGAGCAGTTCTTC
>.|TRBJ1-1|.|TRBV4-1
CASTPLGGAMNTEAFF
TGCGCCAGCACCCCATTAGGTGGGGCCATGAACACTGAAGCTTTCTTT
>.|TRBJ1-2|.|TRBV4-1
CASSQYGQQEGYTF
TGCGCCAGCAGCCAATATGGACAGCAAGAGGGTTACACCTTC
>.|TRBJ2-7|.|TRBV5-4
CASSSGLSYEQYF
TGTGCCAGCAGCTCGGGACTTTCCTACGAGCAGTACTTC
>.|TRBJ2-2|.|TRBV27
CASSSAGVQELFF
TGTGCCAGCAGTTCAGCCGGGGTCCAGGAGCTGTTTTTT
>TRBD2|TRBJ2-1|.|TRBV30
CAWTSGTRYEQFF
TGTGCCTGGACCTCCGGGACTAGATATGAGCAGTTCTTC
>.|TRBJ2-2|.|TRBV11-1
CASSPDTNTGELFF
TGTGCCAGCAGCCCAGACACAAACACCGGGGAGCTGTTTTTT
>.|TRBJ1-2|.|TRBV27
CASSLSAGGYGYTF
TGTGCCAGCAGTTTATCGGCCGGAGGCTATGGCTACACCTTC
>TRBD2|TRBJ2-7|.|TRBV9
CASSASGGALAEQYF
TGTGCCAGCAGCGCTAGCGGGGGGGCCCTCGCCGAGCAGTACTTC
>TRBD1|TRBJ1-2|.|TRBV6-5
CASRGTVNYGYTF
TGTGCCAGCAGGGGGACAGTTAACTATGGCTACACCTTC
>.|TRBJ1-1|.|TRBV7-9
CARDPGLLNTEAFF
TGTGCCAGGGACCCGGGACTCCTGAACACTGAAGCTTTCTTT
>.|TRBJ1-1|.|TRBV28
CASSLGAGFRAGDTEAFF
TGTGCCAGCAGTTTAGGAGCTGGTTTCCGGGCGGGTGACACTGAAGCTTTCTTT
>TRBD1|TRBJ2-2|.|TRBV7-2
CASSQPLGGPNTGELFF
TGTGCCAGCAGCCAGCCCCTAGGGGGCCCGAACACCGGGGAGCTGTTTTTT
>.|TRBJ2-5|.|TRBV28
CASSPLLWPETQYF
TGTGCCAGCAGTCCCCTCCTGTGGCCCGAGACCCAGTACTTC
>TRBD2|TRBJ2-7|once|TRBV5-1
CASSRTGLAGAYEQYF
TGCGCCAGCAGCCGAACGGGACTAGCGGGCGCCTACGAGCAGTACTTC
>TRBD2|TRBJ2-5|.|TRBV7-2
CASSTSGVSNPGETQYF
TGTGCCAGCAGCACAAGCGGGGTCTCAAATCCGGGAGAGACCCAGTACTTC
>TRBD1|TRBJ1-5|.|TRBV28
CASSLDDRDHQPQHF
TGTGCCAGCAGTTTGGATGACAGGGACCATCAGCCCCAGCATTTT
>.|TRBJ2-7|.|TRBV30
CAWGGYEQYF
TGTGCCTGGGGGGGGTACGAGCAGTACTTC
>TRBD2|TRBJ2-7|.|TRBV19
CASSNPGGYEQYF
TGTGCCAGTAGTAACCCGGGGGGGTACGAGCAGTACTTC
>.|TRBJ1-6|once|TRBV27
CASRSWVRESSYNSPLHF
TGTGCCAGCAGAAGTTGGGTGAGGGAGAGCTCCTATAATTCACCCCTCCACTTT
>.|TRBJ1-1|.|TRBV6-1
CASSVTGKGTEAFF
TGTGCCAGCAGTGTGACAGGCAAGGGCACTGAAGCTTTCTTT